This TCR beta chain originates from a study of blood T cell repertoires in COVID-19. About the research overall: Samples of COVID-19 (acute and convalescent) were obtained from the United States, Italy and Spain. PBMCs, B-cell-depleted T cells, or T cells provided the cDNA or gDNA that made up the material.

Trimming removed 4 bases from V and 2 bases from J, with 14 bases in between. This CDR3 spans 15 amino acids. In germline, CDR1 is SGHNT, CDR2 YENEEA. As handled by the study authors: Scientists estimated how many nucleated cells there were by amplifying reference gene primers. Profiling relied on immunoSEQ multiplex PCR, and the TCRdb table lists in-frame clones only, not all of them. The D gene and trimming were derived from the DNA, and the V and J assignments and clone size from that table. Among 300,000 to 400,000 clones, around 88% were seen once, and the ten largest hold 2.5% to 3.5%. This clone was seen a single time.

This clonotype was obtained from a young man with active or convalescent COVID-19. Sequenced material: peripheral blood. The chain couples TRBV11-3 to TRBJ2-5; D is perhaps TRBD1 (6 bases). The CDR3 sequence is CASSSQGQPQETQYF. The CDR3 DNA reads TGTGCCAGCAGCTCCCAAGGACAGCCTCAAGAGACCCAGTACTTC. Combining the CDR3 with reference TRBV11-3 and TRBJ2-5 gives the whole variable domain EAGVVQSPRYKIIEKKQPVAFWCNPISGHNTLYWYLQNLGQGPELLIRYENEEAVDDSQLPKDRFSAERLKGVDSTLKIQPAELGDSAVYLCASSSQGQPQETQYFGPGTRLLVL.